The rows below give T cell receptor beta chains drawn from one sample of a study of CD8 T cells in Susac syndrome. TCRdb re-called the immunoSEQ multiplex PCR reads through MiXCR, storing one row per CDR3 protein. The sample gives 300,000 to 350,000 distinct CDR3 sequences, approximately 90% of which show up once; about 0.063% is in the top ten. The sequenced sample was CD4+ T cells from PBMCs. These receptors were taken from a human donor with multiple sclerosis. Each CDR3 is given with its conserved first and last residue. D genes are given only for firm matches. Size is stated for part of the rows, as once, few or many counts, or as a class when the clone is expanded.

>TRBJ1-5|TRBD1|-|TRBV20-1
CSAGGQPYSNQPQHF
TGCAGTGCTGGGGGACAGCCGTATAGCAATCAGCCCCAGCATTTT
>TRBJ1-4|-|-|TRBV7-2
CASSQRGNVNEKLFF
TGTGCCAGCAGCCAGAGGGGGAATGTGAATGAAAAACTGTTTTTT
>TRBJ2-3|TRBD1|few|TRBV5-1
CASSSPQRTGNVADTQYF
TGCGCCAGCAGCTCACCCCAACGGACAGGGAATGTGGCAGATACGCAGTATTTT
>TRBJ2-7|-|-|TRBV6-1
CASSEEVQGCYF
TGTGCCAGCAGTGAAGAGGTCCAGGGGTGTTACTTC
>TRBJ1-1|-|-|TRBV2
CASSRMLNTEAFF
TGTGCCAGCAGTCGGATGTTGAACACTGAAGCTTTCTTT
>TRBJ2-6|TRBD1|-|TRBV4-1
CASSQDWGQAGSGANVLTF
TGCGCCAGCAGCCAAGATTGGGGACAGGCTGGCTCTGGGGCCAACGTCCTGACTTTC
>TRBJ2-7|TRBD1|-|TRBV11-2
CASSSGQAMAYEQYF
TGTGCCAGCAGCTCCGGACAGGCCATGGCCTACGAGCAGTACTTC
>TRBJ2-3|TRBD2|once|TRBV7-2
CASTLAGGRADTQYF
TGTGCCAGCACACTAGCGGGAGGGAGGGCAGATACGCAGTATTTT
>TRBJ1-2|-|-|TRBV6-4
CASRRSGVGDGYTF
TGTGCCAGCAGAAGATCAGGGGTAGGGGATGGCTACACCTTC
>TRBJ1-1|-|-|TRBV7-3
CASSQTATSQGNTEAFF
TGTGCCAGCAGCCAAACGGCCACGTCGCAAGGGAACACTGAAGCTTTCTTT
>TRBJ2-1|-|-|TRBV4-2
CASSRLASSYNEQFF
TGTGCCAGCAGCCGACTCGCCAGCTCCTACAATGAGCAGTTCTTC
>TRBJ1-2|-|-|TRBV12-3/TRBV12-4
CASSLRTGTDGYTF
TGTGCCAGCAGCCTCAGGACCGGCACAGATGGCTACACCTTC
>TRBJ1-2|-|once|TRBV7-8
CASSPSPYGYTF
TGTGCCAGCAGCCCCTCTCCCTATGGCTACACCTTC
>TRBJ1-6|-|-|TRBV5-1
CASSLGVGDVSPLHF
TGCGCCAGCAGCTTGGGGGTCGGGGATGTTTCACCCCTCCACTTT
>TRBJ1-2|-|once|TRBV4-3
CASSPGAAGLRLYGYTF
TGCGCCAGCAGCCCGGGGGCGGCAGGACTCCGCCTCTATGGCTACACCTTC
>TRBJ1-2|-|-|TRBV27
CASSRRQAYGYTF
TGTGCCAGCAGTCGTCGACAAGCCTATGGCTACACCTTC
>TRBJ2-4|-|-|TRBV30
CAWSVPGVPSNIQYF
TGTGCCTGGAGTGTACCCGGGGTCCCCAGTAACATTCAGTACTTC
>TRBJ1-1|-|once|TRBV12-3/TRBV12-4
CASIGTVNTEAFF
TGTGCCAGCATCGGGACGGTGAACACTGAAGCTTTCTTT
>TRBJ2-1|-|-|TRBV6-2/TRBV6-3
CATLGPIQQFF
TGTGCCACTTTAGGGCCGATACAGCAGTTCTTC
>TRBJ2-7|TRBD2|once|TRBV6-5
CATMGGLGAYEQYF
TGTGCCACCATGGGGGGGTTGGGGGCCTACGAGCAGTACTTC
>TRBJ2-7|TRBD1|once|TRBV29-1
CSVDLTGSSYEQYF
TGCAGCGTTGATCTGACAGGGAGCTCCTACGAGCAGTACTTC
>TRBJ2-1|-|-|TRBV27
CASSQGGDGSYNEQFF
TGTGCCAGCAGCCAAGGTGGGGACGGGTCCTACAATGAGCAGTTCTTC
>TRBJ2-2|-|-|TRBV2
CASSEQGRLETGELFF
TGTGCCAGCAGTGAGCAGGGGAGGTTGGAAACCGGGGAGCTGTTTTTT
>TRBJ2-2|-|-|TRBV7-9
CASSLDQGRTGELFF
TGTGCCAGCAGCTTAGATCAGGGGCGCACCGGGGAGCTGTTTTTT
>TRBJ1-1|-|-|TRBV5-1
CASSLGVENTEAFF
TGCGCCAGCAGCTTGGGCGTAGAGAACACTGAAGCTTTCTTT
>TRBJ1-1|-|-|TRBV7-2
CASSLAGLGETEAFF
TGTGCCAGCAGCTTAGCGGGTTTGGGGGAGACTGAAGCTTTCTTT
>TRBJ2-3|TRBD1|-|TRBV7-9
CASSSLRGRGTDTQYF
TGTGCCAGCAGCTCCCTCAGGGGGCGAGGCACAGATACGCAGTATTTT
>TRBJ1-1|-|once|TRBV5-1
CASSLAWENTEAFF
TGCGCCAGCAGCTTGGCGTGGGAGAACACTGAAGCTTTCTTT
>TRBJ2-7|TRBD1|once|TRBV5-1
CASSLGRQGARAYEQYF
TGCGCCAGCAGCTTGGGCCGACAGGGGGCAAGGGCCTACGAGCAGTACTTC
>TRBJ2-1|TRBD2|-|TRBV5-1
CASSLAPGGGEQFF
TGCGCCAGCAGCTTGGCCCCGGGAGGGGGTGAGCAGTTCTTC
>TRBJ2-2|-|-|TRBV15
CATSSSQGRKSGGWELFF
TGTGCCACCAGCAGCTCTCAGGGAAGAAAAAGTGGGGGATGGGAGCTGTTTTTT
>TRBJ2-3|-|-|TRBV20-1
CSATLLRGAGDTQYF
TGCAGTGCTACCCTACTAAGGGGAGCCGGAGATACGCAGTATTTT
>TRBJ2-4|-|-|TRBV10-3
CAISEGDIQYF
TGTGCCATCAGTGAAGGGGACATTCAGTACTTC
>TRBJ2-1|-|-|TRBV3-1
CASSQGRGRTEQFF
TGTGCCAGCAGCCAAGGCCGGGGCCGAACAGAGCAGTTCTTC
>TRBJ1-5|-|-|TRBV28
CASRKNGVGSNQPQHF
TGTGCCAGCAGGAAAAATGGGGTGGGGAGCAATCAGCCCCAGCATTTT
>TRBJ2-7|TRBD1|-|TRBV10-3
CAIRSGTGFNEQYF
TGTGCCATCAGGTCCGGGACAGGGTTTAACGAGCAGTACTTC
>TRBJ2-7|-|-|TRBV12-3/TRBV12-4
CASSVRERQYF
TGTGCCAGCAGTGTCCGGGAAAGGCAGTACTTC
>TRBJ2-5|-|-|TRBV20-1
CSATVPPIETQYF
TGCAGTGCTACCGTCCCCCCAATCGAGACCCAGTACTTC
>TRBJ2-1|TRBD1|-|TRBV7-3
CASSTGQGVNEQFF
TGTGCCAGCAGCACGGGACAGGGGGTCAATGAGCAGTTCTTC
>TRBJ2-2|TRBD2|-|TRBV18
CASSLFGGASLNTGELFF
TGTGCCAGCTCACTCTTCGGGGGGGCTAGCCTGAACACCGGGGAGCTGTTTTTT
>TRBJ1-1|TRBD1|-|TRBV29-1
CSTRDRGDTEAFF
TGCAGCACGAGGGACAGGGGTGATACTGAAGCTTTCTTT
>TRBJ2-7|TRBD2|-|TRBV5-4
CASSLFASGGVEQYF
TGTGCCAGCAGCTTGTTTGCTAGCGGGGGGGTCGAGCAGTACTTC
>TRBJ2-7|-|few|TRBV9
CASSVAGTSYEQYF
TGTGCCAGCAGCGTCGCGGGGACCTCCTACGAGCAGTACTTC
>TRBJ2-1|TRBD2|once|TRBV11-2
CASSLTSGGANEQFF
TGTGCCAGCAGCTTGACTAGCGGAGGCGCAAATGAGCAGTTCTTC
>TRBJ2-5|-|-|TRBV12-3/TRBV12-4
CASSQRETQYF
TGTGCCAGCAGTCAGAGGGAGACCCAGTACTTC
>TRBJ1-1|-|-|TRBV29-1
CSVEEGRRNTEAFF
TGCAGCGTTGAAGAAGGTCGGAGGAACACTGAAGCTTTCTTT
>TRBJ1-1|-|-|TRBV14
CASSQSSEAFF
TGTGCCAGCAGCCAAAGCTCGGAAGCTTTCTTT
>TRBJ2-7|TRBD1|few|TRBV5-1
CASSWTGSYEQYF
TGCGCCAGCAGCTGGACAGGCTCCTACGAGCAGTACTTC
>TRBJ2-5|-|once|TRBV7-9
CASSSPRSRDTLKETQYF
TGTGCCAGCAGCTCCCCGAGATCCAGGGACACCTTGAAAGAGACCCAGTACTTC
>TRBJ2-1|TRBD2|-|TRBV20-1
CSASLGGLGGAYNEQFF
TGCAGTGCTAGCTTGGGGGGACTAGGCGGGGCTTACAATGAGCAGTTCTTC
>TRBJ2-7|TRBD1|-|TRBV10-3
CAIGDEGGGQSEQYF
TGTGCCATCGGGGACGAAGGGGGCGGTCAGTCCGAGCAGTACTTC
>TRBJ2-3|-|-|TRBV12-5
CASGLVRMGTSNSRLTDTQYF
TGTGCTAGTGGTTTGGTTCGGATGGGGACATCAAATTCGAGACTCACAGATACGCAGTATTTT
>TRBJ2-5|TRBD2|-|TRBV30
CAWGTSGGAETQYF
TGTGCCTGGGGAACTAGCGGGGGGGCAGAGACCCAGTACTTC